These 24 T cell receptor beta chains were all obtained from the same sample, sequenced in a study of CD4 and CD8 cells across lung adenocarcinoma regions. TCRdb re-called the PCR reads through MiXCR, storing one row per CDR3 protein. The sample yields about 17,000 distinct CDR3 sequences, about 43% seen once. Sequencing was done on a sample of CD4+ T cells from the margin of a lung tumor. The source of these receptors is a male donor with lung adenocarcinoma. The CD4 and CD8 labels of this study may be unreliable.

By sample fraction, this clonotype is medium-sized. The chain recombines TRBV10-1 with TRBJ2-5; 12 nucleotides line up with TRBD2. TRBJ2-4 matches the DNA end more closely, so the J call is doubtful. The CDR3 extends over 15 amino acids. Germline assignment: CDR1 WNHNN and CDR2 SYGVQD (reference sequence). The CDR3 DNA follows: TGCGCCAGCAGTGAGCGGGCTAGCGGGAGGGCCATTCAGTACTTC. Its protein is CASSERASGRAIQYF.

This clonotype was recorded at least ten times. This rearrangement joins TRBV12-3 or TRBV12-4 to TRBJ2-5, with D perhaps TRBD2 (5 bases). This CDR3 has 13 residues. Trimming took off 1 base at V and 7 bases at J, with 10 bases between the two ends. Written as DNA, the CDR3 is TGTGCCAGCAGTTTAGTGCGGGCCGGGACCCAGTACTTC. It encodes CASSLVRAGTQYF.

About this clonotype: A much larger clone sits a single nucleotide away, making a read error possible. This rearrangement joins TRBV27 to TRBJ2-1; no reliable D call. The germline CDR1 and CDR2 sequences are MNHEY and SMNVEV (reference sequence). The CDR3 loop spans 9 amino acids. Between the trimmed V and J ends, which lost 11 bases and 13 bases, there was a span of 12 bases. The CDR3 DNA is TGTGCCCGCGAAGAGACCCAGTTCTTC. This sequence encodes CAREETQFF.

This clonotype was counted ten times or more. This chain links TRBV4-1 with TRBJ1-2; D is unresolved. V was pared by 0 bases and J by 2 bases, with 10 bases between. Germline V CDR1 and CDR2: MGHRA, YSYEKL. The CDR3 is made up of 15 amino acids. The CDR3 is CASSQEASGNYGYTF. DNA of the CDR3: TGCGCCAGCAGCCAAGAGGCCAGCGGGAACTATGGCTACACCTTC.

In its sample, this clonotype ranks as medium-sized. The rearrangement joins TRBV25-1 to TRBJ2-2; 9 bases match TRBD2. The germline V gene has CDR1 MGHDK and CDR2 SYGVNS. This CDR3 comprises 15 residues. Losses at the gene ends were 7 bases for V and 1 base for J; bases not matched to a gene: 4. The CDR3 nucleotides read TGTGCCAGCACTAAAGCGGGAGGGAACACCGGGGAGCTGTTTTTT. It encodes CASTKAGGNTGELFF.

Many counts were recorded for this clonotype. The chain carries TRBV30 and TRBJ2-3; 7 bases map to TRBD2. CDR1 GTSNPN and CDR2 SVGIG come from the germline V gene (reference sequence). CDR3 length: 15 residues. Germline trimming cut 4 bases from V and 5 bases from J; bases unmatched to any gene: 12. The CDR3 reads CAWMGGRAGEDTQYF. CDR3 sequence (DNA): TGTGCCTGGATGGGGGGGAGGGCCGGTGAAGATACGCAGTATTTT.

The CDR3: CASSEVGEVGGTYNEQFF. The DNA of the CDR3 is TGTGCCAGCAGTGAAGTTGGAGAAGTGGGCGGTACATACAATGAGCAGTTCTTC. This chain links TRBV6-1 with TRBJ2-1; D is unclear. Trimming removed 1 base at V and 4 bases at J, with 20 bases between. CDR3 length: 18 residues. Looked up from germline, CDR1 is MNHNS and CDR2 is SASEGT.

With regard to this clonotype: The DNA is left out, because the CDR3 cannot be placed on it with certainty; the CDR3 is given as TCRdb lists it. V is TRBV27 and J is TRBJ2-4; the table's D call of TRBD1 was not tested on the DNA. The CDR3 is 16 amino acids long, termini counted. The germline V gene encodes CDR1 MNHEY and CDR2 SMNVEV (reference sequence). CDR3 protein: CASSLVGTGAKDTQYF.

This clonotype has at least ten counts. The chain has TRBV6-1 and TRBJ2-3; D call uncertain. This CDR3 region has 18 residues. Germline V gene lookup returns CDR1 MNHNS and CDR2 SASEGT. V was cut by 1 base and J by 1 base, with 18 bases left in between. Written as DNA, the CDR3 is TGTGCCAGCAGTGAAGAGGTAGGCCCCCTAAGACGCACAGATACGCAGTATTTT. Protein sequence: CASSEEVGPLRRTDTQYF.

This clonotype was seen just once. The chain has TRBV6-1 and TRBJ1-5, with D maybe TRBD1 (5 bases). Trimming took 2 bases from V and 7 from J, leaving 12 bases between them. Germline V gives CDR1 MNHNS, CDR2 SASEGT. The CDR3 spans 14 residues. The CDR3 DNA follows: TGTGCCAGCAGTGAACAGGGAGCCTGGCAGCCCCAGCATTTT. Its protein is CASSEQGAWQPQHF.

The genes are TRBV30 and TRBJ2-1; 7 bases agree with TRBD2. The germline CDR1 and CDR2 sequences are GTSNPN and SVGIG (reference sequence). The CDR3 contains 14 residues. V lost 0 bases, J lost 9 bases, and 8 bases stayed unmatched. The CDR3 loop reads CAWSVGRGRGEQFF. CDR3 coding DNA: TGTGCCTGGAGTGTCGGGCGGGGGAGGGGTGAGCAGTTCTTC.

This chain joins TRBV7-2 and TRBJ2-4, with D perhaps matching TRBD1 or TRBD2 (6 bases each). Trimming stripped 8 bases from V and 13 bases from J, with 24 bases between. The germline V gene encodes CDR1 SGHTA and CDR2 FQGNSA. This CDR3 region has 14 residues. DNA for the CDR3: TGTGCCAGCCTCGGGGGCCGGGATGAAAACACCCAGTACTTC. Its translation is CASLGGRDENTQYF.

In its sample, this clonotype was seen many times. The chain couples TRBV6-1 to TRBJ1-2; D remains unclear. Germline CDR1 and CDR2: MNHNS and SASEGT. V lost 6 bases and J lost 8, with 10 bases in between. The CDR3 has 11 residues. CDR3 loop: CASRGPGGYTF. In DNA, the CDR3 is TGTGCCAGCAGAGGGCCTGGGGGCTACACCTTC.

This clonotype has ten or more counts. The chain combines TRBV11-3 with TRBJ2-7; 8 bases are shared with TRBD2. The CDR3 has 14 residues. Germline lookup yields CDR1 SGHNT and CDR2 YENEEA. With 5 bases clipped from V and 4 bases from J, the junction kept 7 bases outside the gene matches. As DNA, the CDR3 is TGTGCCAGCAGCCCCGGGAGGGCTCCATACGAGCAGTACTTC. This sequence encodes CASSPGRAPYEQYF.

The chain joins TRBV7-6 to TRBJ2-3; 12 bases map to TRBD1. With 5 bases clipped from V and 4 bases from J, the junction kept 4 bases outside the gene matches. The CDR3 totals 15 residues. Germline V gene data show CDR1 as SGHVS and CDR2 as FNYEAQ. CDR3 sequence (DNA): TGTGCCAGCAGCCTCGGGACAGGGGGCTCAGATACGCAGTATTTT. This encodes CASSLGTGGSDTQYF.

The chain's CDR3 is CASSVAASANTGELFF. The DNA of the CDR3 is TGTGCCAGCAGCGTAGCCGCCAGCGCGAACACCGGGGAGCTGTTTTTT. This chain connects TRBV9 to TRBJ2-2, with D uncertain. CDR3 length: 16 residues. V lost 0 bases, J lost 0 bases, and 9 bases lay in between. CDR1 and CDR2 (germline): SGDLS, YYNGEE.

This clonotype was seen at least ten times. Germline and junction disagree at one end, which may indicate a read error. V is TRBV4-1 and J is TRBJ2-4; TRBD2 aligns across 14 bases. The CDR3 covers 17 residues. The V gene's germline CDR1 is MGHRA and CDR2 YSYEKL. CDR3 sequence reads: CASSQETSGRAKNIQYF. CDR3 DNA sequence: TGCGCCAGCAGCCAAGAGACTAGCGGGAGGGCCAAGAACATTCAGTACTTC.

The sample holds many counts of this clonotype. This chain links TRBV3-1 with TRBJ2-1, with TRBD2 identical over 12 bases. Germline CDR1 is LGHDT and CDR2 is YNNKEL (reference sequence). The V gene end was trimmed by 4 bases and the J gene end by 9 bases; junction bases not matched to a gene: 7. The CDR3 length is 15 residues. CDR3 DNA sequence: TGTGCCAGCAGCCTGACTAGCGGGAGTATTAGTGAGCAGTTCTTC. It translates to CASSLTSGSISEQFF.

On this clonotype: One junction end does not reproduce the germline sequence, and a read error may be involved. The J gene is TRBJ2-3, the V gene TRBV24-1; D may correspond to TRBD1 or TRBD2 (5 bases each). The CDR3 totals 16 residues. Per the germline V gene, CDR1 is KGHDR and CDR2 is SFDVKD. The CDR3 is CATSASGQWGTDTQYF. CDR3 bases: TGTGCCACCAGTGCGTCGGGGCAGTGGGGCACAGATACGCAGTATTTC.

The chain is built from TRBV10-1 and TRBJ2-5; 8 nucleotides align to TRBD2. The CDR3 runs to 14 residues. J gave up 4 bases and V 3 bases, and 4 bases lay outside the gene matches. CDR1 and CDR2 from the germline V gene are WNHNN and SYGVQD (reference sequence). DNA of the CDR3: TGCGCCAGCAGTGAAGGACTAGCAATAGAGACCCAGTACTTC. It yields the protein CASSEGLAIETQYF.

The J gene is TRBJ2-4, the V gene TRBV6-5; no firm D call. V lost 0 bases, J lost 7 bases, and 10 bases lay in between. Germline V lookup: CDR1 MNHEY, CDR2 SVGAGI. This CDR3 has 14 amino acids. This CDR3 is CASSYSNKRNIQYF. CDR3 in DNA: TGTGCCAGCAGTTACTCGAACAAGAGGAACATTCAGTACTTC.

This clonotype was counted at least ten times. The chain carries TRBV12-3 or TRBV12-4 and TRBJ2-5, with D unresolved. CDR3 length: 13 residues. Trimming took 0 bases from V and 4 from J, leaving 6 bases between them. CDR3 protein: CASSLAGSETQYF. The DNA of the CDR3 is TGTGCCAGCAGTTTAGCGGGCTCAGAGACCCAGTACTTC.

The chain couples TRBV14 to TRBJ2-3, with 8 positions matching TRBD1. Looked up from germline, CDR1 is SGHDN and CDR2 is FVKESK. The CDR3 runs to 16 residues. The junction had 8 bases not matched to a gene; V was cut back by 3 bases and J by 3 bases. The CDR3 loop is CASSQGGQGWTDTQYF. Here the CDR3 DNA reads TGTGCCAGCAGCCAGGGAGGACAGGGTTGGACAGATACGCAGTATTTT.

This sequence joins TRBV6-4 and TRBJ2-3, with 7 bases matching TRBD2. J was trimmed by 2 bases and V by 8 bases; bases with no gene match: 13. Germline-derived CDR1 and CDR2 are MRHNA and SNTAGT. This CDR3 region has 16 residues. For the CDR3, the DNA is TGTGCCAGCCGCGCCTCGCGGGGGTCAACCACAGATACGCAGTATTTT. Residues: CASRASRGSTTDTQYF.